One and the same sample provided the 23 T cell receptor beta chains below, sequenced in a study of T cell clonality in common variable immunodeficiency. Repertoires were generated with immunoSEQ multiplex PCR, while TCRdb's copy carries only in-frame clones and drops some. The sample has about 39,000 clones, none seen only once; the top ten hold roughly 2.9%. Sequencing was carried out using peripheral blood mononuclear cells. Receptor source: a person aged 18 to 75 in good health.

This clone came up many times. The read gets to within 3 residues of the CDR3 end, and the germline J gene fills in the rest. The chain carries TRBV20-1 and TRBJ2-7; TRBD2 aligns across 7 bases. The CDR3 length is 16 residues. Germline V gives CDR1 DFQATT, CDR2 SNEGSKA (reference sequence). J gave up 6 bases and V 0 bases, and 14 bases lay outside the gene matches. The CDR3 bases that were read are TGCAGTGCTAGAGATAATGGGCGGGAGATTCGTCGCGAG. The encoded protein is CSARDNGREIRRE. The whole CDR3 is CSARDNGREIRREQYF.

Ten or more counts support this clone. The sequenced part of the CDR3 DNA is TGTGCCATCAGTGAGTCCACCGGGACTTCACACCTAGCCAAAAACATT. This codes for CAISESTGTSHLAKNI. The full-length CDR3 reads as CAISESTGTSHLAKNIQYF. The chain uses TRBV10-3 and TRBJ2-4; D possibly corresponds to TRBD2 (6 bases). The read terminates 3 residues ahead of where the CDR3 ends, so the germline J gene completes it. CDR1 is ENHRY and CDR2 is SYGVKD in the germline V gene. Trimming stripped 0 bases from V and 0 bases from J, with 18 bases between. The CDR3 length is 19 residues.

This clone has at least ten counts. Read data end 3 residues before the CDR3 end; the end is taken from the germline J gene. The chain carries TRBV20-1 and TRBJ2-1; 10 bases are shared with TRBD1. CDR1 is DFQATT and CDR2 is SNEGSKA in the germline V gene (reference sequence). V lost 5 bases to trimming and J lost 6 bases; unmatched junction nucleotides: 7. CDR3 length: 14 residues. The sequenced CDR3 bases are TGCAGTGCTTTCCCGGGACAGGGGTCCAATGAG. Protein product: CSAFPGQGSNE. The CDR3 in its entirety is CSAFPGQGSNEQFF.

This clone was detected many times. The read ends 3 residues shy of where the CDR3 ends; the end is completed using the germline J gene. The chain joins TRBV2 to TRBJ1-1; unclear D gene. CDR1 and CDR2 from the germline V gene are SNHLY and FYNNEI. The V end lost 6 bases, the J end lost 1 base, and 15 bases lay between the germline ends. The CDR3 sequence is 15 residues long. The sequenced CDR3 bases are TGTGCCAGCAGGCTAAAGGGCCTCGCGAACACTGAA. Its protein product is CASRLKGLANTE. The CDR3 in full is CASRLKGLANTEAFF.

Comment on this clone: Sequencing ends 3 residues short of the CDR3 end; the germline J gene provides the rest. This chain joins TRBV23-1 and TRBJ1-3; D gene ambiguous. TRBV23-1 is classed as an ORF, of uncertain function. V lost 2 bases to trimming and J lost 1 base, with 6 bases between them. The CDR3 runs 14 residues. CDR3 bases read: TGCGCCAGCAGTCAACCCTCTTCTGGAAACACC. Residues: CASSQPSSGNT. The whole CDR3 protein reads CASSQPSSGNTIYF.

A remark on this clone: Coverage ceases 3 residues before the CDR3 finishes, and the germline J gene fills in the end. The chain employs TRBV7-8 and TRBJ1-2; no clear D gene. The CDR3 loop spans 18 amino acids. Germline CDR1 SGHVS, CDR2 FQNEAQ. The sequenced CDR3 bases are TGTGCCAGCAGACATACCCGAAATAGCGGAACTAGCACAGATACC. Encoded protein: CASRHTRNSGTSTDT. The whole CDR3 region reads CASRHTRNSGTSTDTYTF.

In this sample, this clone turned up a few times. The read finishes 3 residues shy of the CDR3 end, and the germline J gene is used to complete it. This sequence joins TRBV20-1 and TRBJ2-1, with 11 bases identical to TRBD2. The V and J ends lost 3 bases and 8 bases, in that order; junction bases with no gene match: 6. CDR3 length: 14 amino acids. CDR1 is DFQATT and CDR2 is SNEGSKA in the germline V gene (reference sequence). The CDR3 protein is CSASTSGSIHEQFF. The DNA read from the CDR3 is TGCAGTGCTAGTACTAGCGGGAGTATTCATGAG.

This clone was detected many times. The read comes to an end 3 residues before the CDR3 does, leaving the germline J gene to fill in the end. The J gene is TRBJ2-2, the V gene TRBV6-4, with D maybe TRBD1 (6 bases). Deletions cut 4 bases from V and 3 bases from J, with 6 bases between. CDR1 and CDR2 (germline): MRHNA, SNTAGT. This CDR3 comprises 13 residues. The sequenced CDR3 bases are TGTGCCAGCAGTGCAGGGGACACCGGGGAG. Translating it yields CASSAGDTGE. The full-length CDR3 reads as CASSAGDTGELFF.

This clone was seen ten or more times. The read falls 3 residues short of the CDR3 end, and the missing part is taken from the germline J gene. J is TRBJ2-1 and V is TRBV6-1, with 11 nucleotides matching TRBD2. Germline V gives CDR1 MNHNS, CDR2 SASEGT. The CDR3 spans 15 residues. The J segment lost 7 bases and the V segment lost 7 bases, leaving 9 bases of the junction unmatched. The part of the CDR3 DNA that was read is TGTGCCAGCACTGATAGCGGGAGGGCCAAGAATGAG. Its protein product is CASTDSGRAKNE. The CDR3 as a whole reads CASTDSGRAKNEQFF.

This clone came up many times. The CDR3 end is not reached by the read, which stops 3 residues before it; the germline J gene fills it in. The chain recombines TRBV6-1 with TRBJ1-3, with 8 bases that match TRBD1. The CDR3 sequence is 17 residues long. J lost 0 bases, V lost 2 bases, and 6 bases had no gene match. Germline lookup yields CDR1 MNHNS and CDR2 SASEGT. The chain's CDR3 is CASSENYRGASGNTIYF. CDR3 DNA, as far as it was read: TGTGCCAGCAGTGAAAACTACAGGGGGGCCTCTGGAAACACC.

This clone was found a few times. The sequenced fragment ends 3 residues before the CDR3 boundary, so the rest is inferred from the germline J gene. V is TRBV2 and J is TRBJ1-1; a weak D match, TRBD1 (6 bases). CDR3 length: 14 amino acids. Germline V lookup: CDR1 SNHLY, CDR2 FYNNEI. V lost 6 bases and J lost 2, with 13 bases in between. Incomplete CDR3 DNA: TGTGCCAGCAGCCCAAGGACAGTTAACACTGAA. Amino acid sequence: CASSPRTVNTE. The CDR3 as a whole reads CASSPRTVNTEAFF.

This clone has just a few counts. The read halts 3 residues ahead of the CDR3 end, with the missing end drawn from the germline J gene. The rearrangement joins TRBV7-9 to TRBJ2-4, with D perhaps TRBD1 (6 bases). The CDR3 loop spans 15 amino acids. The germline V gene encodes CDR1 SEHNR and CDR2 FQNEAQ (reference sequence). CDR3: CASSLAQGSSYGQYF. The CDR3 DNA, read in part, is TGTGCCAGCAGCTTAGCGCAGGGGTCTAGCTATGGT.

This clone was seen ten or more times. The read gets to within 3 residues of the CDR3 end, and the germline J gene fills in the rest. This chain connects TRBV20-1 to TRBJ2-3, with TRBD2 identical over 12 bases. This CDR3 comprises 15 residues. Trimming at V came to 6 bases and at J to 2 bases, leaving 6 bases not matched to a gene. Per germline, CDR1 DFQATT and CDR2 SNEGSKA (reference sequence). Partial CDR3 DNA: TGCAGTGCCCCCGGACTAGCGGGATTCACAGATACG. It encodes CSAPGLAGFTDT. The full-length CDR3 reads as CSAPGLAGFTDTQYF.

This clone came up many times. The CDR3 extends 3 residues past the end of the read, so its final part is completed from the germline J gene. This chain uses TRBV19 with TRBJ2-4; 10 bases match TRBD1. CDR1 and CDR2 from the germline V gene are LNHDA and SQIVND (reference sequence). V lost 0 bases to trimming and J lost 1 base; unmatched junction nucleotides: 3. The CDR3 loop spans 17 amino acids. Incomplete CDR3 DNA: TGTGCCAGTAGTATAGAGGGACAGGGGAGGGCCAAAAACATT. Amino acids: CASSIEGQGRAKNI. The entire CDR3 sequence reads CASSIEGQGRAKNIQYF.

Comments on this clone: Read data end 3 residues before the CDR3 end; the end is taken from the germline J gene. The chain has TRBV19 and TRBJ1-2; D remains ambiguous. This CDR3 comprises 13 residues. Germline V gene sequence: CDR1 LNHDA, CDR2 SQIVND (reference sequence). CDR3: CASSPLTADTYTF. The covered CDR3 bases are TGTGCCAGTAGCCCTCTGACTGCAGATACC.

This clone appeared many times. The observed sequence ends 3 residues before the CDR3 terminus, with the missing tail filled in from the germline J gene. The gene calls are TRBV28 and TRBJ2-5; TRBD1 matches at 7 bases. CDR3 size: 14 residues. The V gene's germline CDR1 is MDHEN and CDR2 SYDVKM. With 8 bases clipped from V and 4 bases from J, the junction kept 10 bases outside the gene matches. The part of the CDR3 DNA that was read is TGTGCCAGCTGGGACAGACCTAGTGGAGAGACC. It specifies CASWDRPSGET. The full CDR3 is CASWDRPSGETQYF.

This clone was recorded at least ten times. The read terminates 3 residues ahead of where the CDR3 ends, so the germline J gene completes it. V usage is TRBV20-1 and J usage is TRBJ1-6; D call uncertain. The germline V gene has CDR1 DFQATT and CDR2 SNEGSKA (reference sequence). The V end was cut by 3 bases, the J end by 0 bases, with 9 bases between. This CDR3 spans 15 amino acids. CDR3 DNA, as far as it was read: TGCAGTGCTAGGAGCGGGAGCTCCTATAATTCACCC. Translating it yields CSARSGSSYNSP. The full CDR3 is CSARSGSSYNSPLHF.

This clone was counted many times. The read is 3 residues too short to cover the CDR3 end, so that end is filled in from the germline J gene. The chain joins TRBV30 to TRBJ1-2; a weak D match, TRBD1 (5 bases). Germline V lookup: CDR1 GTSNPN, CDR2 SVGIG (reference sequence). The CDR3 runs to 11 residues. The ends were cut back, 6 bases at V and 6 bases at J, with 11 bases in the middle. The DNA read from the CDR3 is TGTGCCTGTTGGGGCCCACATGGC. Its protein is CACWGPHG. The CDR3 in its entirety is CACWGPHGYTF.

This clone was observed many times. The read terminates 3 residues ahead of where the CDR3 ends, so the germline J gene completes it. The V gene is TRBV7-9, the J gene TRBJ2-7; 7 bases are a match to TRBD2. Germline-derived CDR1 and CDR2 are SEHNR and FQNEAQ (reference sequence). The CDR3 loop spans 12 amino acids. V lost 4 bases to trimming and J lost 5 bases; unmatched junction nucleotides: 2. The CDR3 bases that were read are TGTGCCAGCAGCTGGGGGGGAAACGAG. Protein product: CASSWGGNE. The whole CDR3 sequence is CASSWGGNEQYF.

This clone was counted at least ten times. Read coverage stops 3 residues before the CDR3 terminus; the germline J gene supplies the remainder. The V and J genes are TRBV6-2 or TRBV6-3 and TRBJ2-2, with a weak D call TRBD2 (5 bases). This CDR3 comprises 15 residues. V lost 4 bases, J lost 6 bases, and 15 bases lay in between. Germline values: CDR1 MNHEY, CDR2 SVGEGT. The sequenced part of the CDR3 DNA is TGTGCCAGCAGTTTAGGCATCCTCGGGGCCGGGGAG. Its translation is CASSLGILGAGE. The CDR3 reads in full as CASSLGILGAGELFF.

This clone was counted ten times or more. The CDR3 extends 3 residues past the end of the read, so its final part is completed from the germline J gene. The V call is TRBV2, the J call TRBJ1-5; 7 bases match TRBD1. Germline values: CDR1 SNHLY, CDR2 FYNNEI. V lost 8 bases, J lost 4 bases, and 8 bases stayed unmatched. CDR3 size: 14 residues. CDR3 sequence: CASYGGQMNQPQHF. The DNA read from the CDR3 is TGTGCCAGCTACGGGGGACAGATGAATCAGCCC.

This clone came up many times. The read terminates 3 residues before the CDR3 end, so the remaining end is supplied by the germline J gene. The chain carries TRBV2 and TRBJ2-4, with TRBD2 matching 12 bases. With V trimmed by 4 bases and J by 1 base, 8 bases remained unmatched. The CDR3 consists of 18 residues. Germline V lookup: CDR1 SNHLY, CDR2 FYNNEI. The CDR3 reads CASSGLAGERVAKNIQYF. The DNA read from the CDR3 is TGTGCCAGCAGTGGACTAGCGGGAGAACGGGTGGCCAAAAACATT. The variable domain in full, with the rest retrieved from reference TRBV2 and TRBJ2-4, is EPEVTQTPSHQVTQMGQEVILRCVPISNHLYFYWYRQILGQKVEFLVSFYNNEISEKSEIFDDQFSVERPDGSNFTLKIRSTKLEDSAMYFCASSGLAGERVAKNIQYFGAGTRLSVL.

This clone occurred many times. The CDR3 region is CASSLDRMETQYF. CDR3 DNA, as far as it was read: TGTGCCAGCAGCCTCGACAGGATGGAGACG. The chain joins TRBV7-2 to TRBJ2-3; possible D gene TRBD1, 6 bases. The read ends 3 residues shy of where the CDR3 ends; the end is completed using the germline J gene. The CDR3 sequence is 13 residues long. Germline CDR1 reads SGHTA; CDR2 reads FQGNSA.